This T cell receptor beta chain comes out of a study of shared clonotypes between healthy human individuals. The table came from immunoSEQ multiplex PCR; TCRdb's copy has only in-frame clones and leaves some out. This sample carries just over 2,000,000 clones, 95% of them seen once, and the ten largest clones take 0.13%. Germline assignment: CDR1 SGDLS and CDR2 YYNGEE. The CDR3 has 15 amino acids. Trimming cost V 3 bases and J 7 bases; bases outside gene matches: 6. The TCR was taken from a man younger than 30 in good health. This chain uses TRBV9 with TRBJ2-2, with TRBD1 matching 10 bases. The sequencing input was naive CD4+ T cells sorted from blood. Subset here: CD45RA+ positively selected. The CDR3: CASSDGTGDGGELFF. CDR3 nucleotide sequence: TGTGCCAGCAGCGACGGGACAGGGGATGGCGGGGAGCTGTTTTTT.